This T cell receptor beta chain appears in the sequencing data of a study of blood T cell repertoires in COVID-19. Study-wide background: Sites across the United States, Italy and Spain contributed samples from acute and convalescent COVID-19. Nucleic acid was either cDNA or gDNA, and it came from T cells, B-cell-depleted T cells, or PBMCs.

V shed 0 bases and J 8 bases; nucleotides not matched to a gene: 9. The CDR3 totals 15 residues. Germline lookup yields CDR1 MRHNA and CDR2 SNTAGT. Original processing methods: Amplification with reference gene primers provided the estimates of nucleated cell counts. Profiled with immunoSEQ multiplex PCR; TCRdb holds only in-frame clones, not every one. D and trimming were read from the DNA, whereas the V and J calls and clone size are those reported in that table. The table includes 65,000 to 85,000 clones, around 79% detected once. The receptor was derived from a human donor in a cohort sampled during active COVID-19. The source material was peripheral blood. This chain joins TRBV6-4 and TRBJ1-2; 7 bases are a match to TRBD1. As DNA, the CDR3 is TGTGCCAGCAGTGACTCCTCAGAGGGGGCGGAGGGCTACACCTTC. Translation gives CASSDSSEGAEGYTF.